Listed below are T cell receptor beta chains from one sample, sequenced in a study of T cell responses to AZD1222 COVID-19 vaccine. Assay used: immunoSEQ multiplex PCR; TCRdb lists only in-frame clones, some missing. This table holds 150,000 to 200,000 clones, approximately 89% found once. Specimen: peripheral blood, collected 28 days after the second AZD1222 dose. The receptor set was obtained from an adult who received the AZD1222 COVID-19 vaccine. Both conserved end residues are part of each CDR3. The D gene is left open where the match is weak. The listing skips clone size in some rows; elsewhere it reads once, few, many or a size class.

cdr3_aa cdr3_nt j_call v_call d_call clone_size
CASSLRDSSSYNSPLHF TGTGCCAGCAGTTTGCGGGACAGTAGCTCCTATAATTCACCCCTCCACTTT TRBJ1-6 TRBV27 TRBD1 .
CASSIRGDQPQHF TGTGCCAGTAGTATAAGGGGCGATCAGCCCCAGCATTTT TRBJ1-5 TRBV19 . .
CASSTPGYLLNTIYF TGTGCCAGTAGTACCCCAGGGTACCTCTTAAACACCATATATTTT TRBJ1-3 TRBV19 . .
CASSLTDRGRGNTIYF TGTGCCAGCAGCCTCACGGACAGGGGGCGTGGAAACACCATATATTTT TRBJ1-3 TRBV4-2 TRBD1 once
CASSYLMGGANTEAFF TGTGCCAGCAGTTATCTTATGGGGGGCGCGAACACTGAAGCTTTCTTT TRBJ1-1 TRBV27 . .
CASSLWARANTDTQYF TGTGCCAGCAGTTTATGGGCCAGGGCGAACACAGATACGCAGTATTTT TRBJ2-3 TRBV28 . .
CASTQGTLYNSPLHF TGTGCCAGCACCCAAGGTACACTGTATAATTCACCCCTCCACTTT TRBJ1-6 TRBV21-1 . .
CASSFRQATTDTQYF TGCGCCAGCAGCTTTCGACAGGCAACCACAGATACGCAGTATTTT TRBJ2-3 TRBV5-1 . once
CASSPWDRGKYF TGTGCCAGCAGTCCCTGGGACAGGGGGAAGTATTTT TRBJ2-3 TRBV7-9 TRBD1 .
CASSLAGFTYEQYF TGCGCCAGCAGCTTGGCAGGGTTCACCTACGAGCAGTACTTC TRBJ2-7 TRBV5-1 . few